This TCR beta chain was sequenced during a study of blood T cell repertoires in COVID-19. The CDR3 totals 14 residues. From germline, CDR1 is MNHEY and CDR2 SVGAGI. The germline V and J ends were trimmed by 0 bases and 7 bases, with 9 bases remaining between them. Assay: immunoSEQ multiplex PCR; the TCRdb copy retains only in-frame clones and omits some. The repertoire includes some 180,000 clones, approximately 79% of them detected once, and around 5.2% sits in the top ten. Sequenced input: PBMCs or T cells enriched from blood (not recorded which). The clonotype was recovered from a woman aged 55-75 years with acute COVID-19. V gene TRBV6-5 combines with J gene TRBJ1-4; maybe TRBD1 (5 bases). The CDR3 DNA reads TGTGCCAGCAGTTACTCTGGCGGGACTGAAAAACTGTTTTTT. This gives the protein CASSYSGGTEKLFF.